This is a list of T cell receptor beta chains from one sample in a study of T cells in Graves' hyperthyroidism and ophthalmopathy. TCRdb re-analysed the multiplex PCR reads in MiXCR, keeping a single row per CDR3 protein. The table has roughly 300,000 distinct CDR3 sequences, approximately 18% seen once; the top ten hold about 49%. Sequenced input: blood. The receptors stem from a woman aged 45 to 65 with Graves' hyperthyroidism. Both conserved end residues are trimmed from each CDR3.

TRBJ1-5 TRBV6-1 ASSSYSYGQPDQPQH
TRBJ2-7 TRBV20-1 SARDPEKWAYEQY
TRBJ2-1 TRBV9 ASSNLAGGPDNEQF
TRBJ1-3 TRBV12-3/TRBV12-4 ASSLDRASGNTIY
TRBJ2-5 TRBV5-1 ASSFRGEETQY
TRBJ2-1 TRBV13 ASSPGGAGNEQF
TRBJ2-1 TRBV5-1 ASSWGQGAGEQF
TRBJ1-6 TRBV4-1 ASSQSPARVWGDSPLH
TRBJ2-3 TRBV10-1 ASSGSRTRDTQY
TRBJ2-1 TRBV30 AWRTGTNHNEQF
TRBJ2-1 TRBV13 ASSLDSVAYNEQF
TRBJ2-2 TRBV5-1 ASTPVNRENTGELF
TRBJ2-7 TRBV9 ASSKGLAAYEQY
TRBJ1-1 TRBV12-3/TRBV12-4 ASSTGEDTEAF
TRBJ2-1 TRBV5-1 ASSLEQGFAVDEQF
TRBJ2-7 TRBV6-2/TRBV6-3 ASSYGASGSYEQY